This T cell receptor (beta chain) was captured by sequencing in a study of blood T cell repertoires in COVID-19. Study context: T cells, B-cell-depleted T cells, or PBMCs supplied cDNA or gDNA.

Some clones are missing from TCRdb's copy, which holds only in-frame ones; the method was immunoSEQ multiplex PCR. The sample lists approximately 350,000 clones, 86% occurring once. CDR1 SGHDT and CDR2 YYEEEE come from the germline V gene. The CDR3 has 14 amino acids. The V and J ends lost 3 bases and 3 bases respectively, with 12 bases between them. The source material was peripheral blood. This receptor was obtained from a woman aged 55-75 years with COVID-19, enrolled during active disease. The chain is built from TRBV5-6 and TRBJ1-1; D is possibly TRBD1 (5 bases). CDR3 in amino acids: CASSWEGLHTEAFF. CDR3 coding DNA: TGTGCCAGCAGCTGGGAGGGACTTCACACTGAAGCTTTCTTT. Using reference TRBV5-6 and TRBJ1-1 for the parts outside the CDR3, the full variable domain is DAGVTQSPTHLIKTRGQQVTLRCSPKSGHDTVSWYQQALGQGPQFIFQYYEEEERQRGNFPDRFSGHQFPNYSSELNVNALLLGDSALYLCASSWEGLHTEAFFGQGTRLTVV.